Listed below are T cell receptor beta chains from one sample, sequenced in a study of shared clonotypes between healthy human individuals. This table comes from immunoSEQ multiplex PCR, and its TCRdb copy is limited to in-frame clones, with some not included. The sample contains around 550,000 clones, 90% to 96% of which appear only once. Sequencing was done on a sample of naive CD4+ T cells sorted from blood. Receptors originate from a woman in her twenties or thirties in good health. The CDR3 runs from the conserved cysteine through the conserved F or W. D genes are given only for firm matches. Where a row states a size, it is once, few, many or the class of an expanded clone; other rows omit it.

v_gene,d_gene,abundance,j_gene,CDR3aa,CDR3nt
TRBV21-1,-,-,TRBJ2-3,CASKGRLAETTDTQYF,TGTGCCAGCAAGGGGAGGCTAGCGGAGACCACAGATACGCAGTATTTT
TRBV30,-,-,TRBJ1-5,CAWSPTSDQPQHF,TGTGCCTGGAGTCCCACAAGTGATCAGCCCCAGCATTTT
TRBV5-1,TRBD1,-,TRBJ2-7,CASSDRTGSYEQYF,TGCGCCAGCAGCGACCGGACAGGATCCTACGAGCAGTACTTC
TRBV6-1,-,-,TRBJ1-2,CASPEETPLKHGYTF,TGTGCCAGCCCCGAGGAGACCCCACTCAAACACGGCTACACCTTC
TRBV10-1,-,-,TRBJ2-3,CASSESTSTDTQYF,TGCGCCAGCAGTGAGTCTACTTCCACAGATACGCAGTATTTT
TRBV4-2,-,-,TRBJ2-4,CASSQETGAKNIQYF,TGTGCCAGCAGCCAAGAGACGGGAGCCAAAAACATTCAGTACTTC
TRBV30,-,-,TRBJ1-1,CAWKGTEAFF,TGTGCCTGGAAGGGAACTGAAGCTTTCTTT
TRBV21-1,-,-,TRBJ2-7,CASSKAGQDFYEQYF,TGTGCCAGCAGCAAAGCGGGACAGGACTTTTACGAGCAGTACTTC
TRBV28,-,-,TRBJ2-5,CASTWGLQETQYF,TGTGCCAGCACCTGGGGGTTACAAGAGACCCAGTACTTC
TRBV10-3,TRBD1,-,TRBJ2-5,CAISESTGSGETQYF,TGTGCCATCAGTGAGTCGACAGGGTCCGGAGAGACCCAGTACTTC
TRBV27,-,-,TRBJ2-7,CASSIPYEQYF,TGTGCCAGCAGTATCCCCTACGAGCAGTACTTC
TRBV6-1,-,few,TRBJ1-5,CASSYDRTDQPQHF,TGTGCCAGCAGCTACGACAGGACCGATCAGCCCCAGCATTTT
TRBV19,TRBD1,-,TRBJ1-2,CASSPTGGLYGYTF,TGTGCCAGTAGCCCTACAGGGGGCCTCTATGGCTACACCTTC
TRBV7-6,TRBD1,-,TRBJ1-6,CASSSDRGRILHF,TGTGCCAGCAGCTCCGACAGGGGGAGAATCCTCCACTTT
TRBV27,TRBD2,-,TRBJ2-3,CASKDSGSPTDTQYF,TGTGCCAGCAAGGATAGCGGGAGTCCAACAGATACGCAGTATTTT
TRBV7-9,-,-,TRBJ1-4,CASSSINEKLFF,TGTGCCAGCAGCTCCATAAATGAAAAACTGTTTTTT
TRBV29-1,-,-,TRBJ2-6,CSVSREGGANVLTF,TGCAGCGTTTCCAGGGAAGGTGGGGCCAACGTCCTGACTTTC
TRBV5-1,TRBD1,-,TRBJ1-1,CASSLGQGSLVNTEAFF,TGCGCCAGCAGCCTCGGACAGGGAAGTTTGGTGAACACTGAAGCTTTCTTT
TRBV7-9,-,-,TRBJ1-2,CASSLFRDNQGYTF,TGTGCCAGCAGCTTATTCCGGGACAATCAGGGCTACACCTTC
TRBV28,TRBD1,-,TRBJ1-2,CASTEQGAYGYTF,TGTGCCAGCACCGAACAGGGGGCCTATGGCTACACCTTC
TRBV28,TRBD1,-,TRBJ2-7,CASSSPGQRYEQYF,TGTGCCAGCAGTTCCCCGGGACAGCGCTACGAGCAGTACTTC
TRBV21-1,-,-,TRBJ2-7,CASSKGEGDTGPSEQYF,TGTGCCAGCAGCAAAGGTGAAGGGGATACAGGGCCTAGCGAGCAGTACTTC
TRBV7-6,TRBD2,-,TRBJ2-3,CASSPMSGTSGSTDTQYF,TGTGCCAGCAGCCCCATGTCCGGGACTAGCGGGAGTACAGATACGCAGTATTTT
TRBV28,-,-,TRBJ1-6,CASSSGESPLHF,TGTGCCAGCAGCTCAGGCGAATCACCCCTCCACTTT
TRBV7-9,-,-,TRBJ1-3,CASSLPSAADTIYF,TGTGCCAGCAGCTTACCCTCCGCCGCTGACACCATATATTTT
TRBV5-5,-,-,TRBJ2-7,CASSPRTFPYEQYF,TGTGCCAGCAGCCCCCGGACCTTCCCCTACGAGCAGTACTTC
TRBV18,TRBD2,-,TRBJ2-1,CASSRSGLAGGPDSYNEQFF,TGTGCCAGCTCACGAAGTGGACTAGCGGGAGGGCCAGACTCCTACAATGAGCAGTTCTTC
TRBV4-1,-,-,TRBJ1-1,CASSPSMMSGMTEAFF,TGCGCCAGCAGCCCAAGTATGATGTCGGGGATGACTGAAGCTTTCTTT
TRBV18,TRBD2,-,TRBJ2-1,CASSPTMGLALSNEQFF,TGTGCCAGCTCACCGACGATGGGACTAGCGCTTTCCAATGAGCAGTTCTTC
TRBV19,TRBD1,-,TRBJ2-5,CASSTSGTGVGETQYF,TGTGCCAGTAGTACCTCCGGGACAGGGGTGGGAGAGACCCAGTACTTC